This TCR beta chain was obtained from a study of blood T cell repertoires in COVID-19. Categorization into cohorts depended on clinical history that participants reported. The table came from immunoSEQ multiplex PCR; TCRdb's copy has only in-frame clones and leaves some out. The sample carries hundreds of thousands of clones, about 90% recorded once. CDR1 is MNHEY and CDR2 is SVGAGI in the germline V gene. CDR3 length: 13 amino acids. J gave up 8 bases and V 6 bases, and 8 bases lay outside the gene matches. Only one count was recorded for this clone. Source material: PBMCs or T cells enriched from blood (not recorded which). The clonotype originates from a woman aged 18-30 years with acute COVID-19. The V gene is TRBV6-5, the J gene TRBJ1-2; 8 bases match TRBD1. The CDR3 region is CASRPQGADGYTF. CDR3 DNA sequence: TGTGCCAGCAGACCCCAGGGGGCGGACGGCTACACCTTC.